This T cell receptor (beta chain) was sequenced during a study of graft-versus-host responses after intestinal transplantation. Repertoires were generated with immunoSEQ multiplex PCR, while TCRdb's copy carries only in-frame clones and drops some. The data show more than 9,000 clones, around 88% seen once. The authors processed graft tissue to release intraepithelial and lamina propria lymphocytes. The germline gives CDR1 MNHEY, CDR2 SVGAGI. V dropped 5 bases and J dropped 4 bases, with 14 bases sitting between them. The CDR3 has 14 amino acids. This clone was counted only a few times. The material sequenced was ileum tissue, taken roughly 730 days after intestinal transplantation. The genes are TRBV6-5 and TRBJ1-1; D unclear. The receptor's source is a human patient who received an intestinal transplant, so some T cells may come from the graft donor. The CDR3 region has the DNA TGTGCCAGCAGTCAGCCCCTCCTGAGCACTGAAGCTTTCTTT. Protein sequence: CASSQPLLSTEAFF.